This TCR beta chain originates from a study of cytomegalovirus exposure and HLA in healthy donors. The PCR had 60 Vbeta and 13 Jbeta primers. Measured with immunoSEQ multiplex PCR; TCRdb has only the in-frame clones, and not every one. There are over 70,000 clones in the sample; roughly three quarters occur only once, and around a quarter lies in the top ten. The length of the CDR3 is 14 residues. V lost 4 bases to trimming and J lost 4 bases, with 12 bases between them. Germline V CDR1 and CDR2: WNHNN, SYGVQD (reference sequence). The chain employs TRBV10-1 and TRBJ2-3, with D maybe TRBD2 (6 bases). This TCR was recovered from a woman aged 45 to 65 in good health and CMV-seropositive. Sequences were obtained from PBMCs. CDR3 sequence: CASSGGGVADTQYF. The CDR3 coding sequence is TGCGCCAGCAGTGGAGGCGGGGTAGCAGATACGCAGTATTTT.